This TCR beta chain was retrieved from a study of shared clonotypes between healthy human individuals. In the study overall: Participating donors consisted of a couple of women and a few men aged 18 to 49.

Germline V gives CDR1 LNHDA, CDR2 SQIVND (reference sequence). The CDR3 is 14 residues long. With 10 bases removed from V and 0 bases from J, the gap between germline ends came to 13 bases. An assay was performed, and its level was deep. The sequencing of unsorted PBMC DNA took place on ten immunoSEQ deep assay plates. Sequenced by immunoSEQ multiplex PCR; TCRdb stores in-frame clones only, minus some. The sample yields about 500,000 clones, around 77% seen once. The sequenced sample was PBMCs. The origin of this receptor is a woman in her forties in good health. Some clones in this sample may be carry-over from other donors' samples. The genes are TRBV19 and TRBJ1-5, with D unclear. The CDR3 bases are TGTGCCACCGCCCTGGCTCATAGCAATCAGCCCCAGCATTTT. Translating it yields CATALAHSNQPQHF.